These 12 T cell receptor beta chains came from one sample sequenced in a study of neurological immune-mediated disorders. TCRdb fed the 5' RACE reads into MiXCR, producing one record per CDR3 protein. The sample lists about 74,000 distinct CDR3 sequences, 4% to 6% occurring once. Material for sequencing was PBMCs. All receptors come from a man aged 18 to 35 with multiple sclerosis.

This clonotype was seen many times. The chain is built from TRBV4-3 and TRBJ1-2; D might be TRBD1 (5 bases). The CDR3 has 14 amino acids. Germline V gene sequence: CDR1 LGHNA, CDR2 YSLEER. V dropped 2 bases and J dropped 8 bases, with 15 bases sitting between them. The CDR3 sequence is CASSQMGPSGGYTF. The DNA of the CDR3 is TGCGCCAGCAGCCAAATGGGACCCTCCGGAGGCTACACCTTC.

This clonotype was observed many times. The gene calls are TRBV20-1 and TRBJ2-7; D remains ambiguous. The germline CDR1 and CDR2 sequences are DFQATT and SNEGSKA (reference sequence). The V gene lost 5 bases and the J gene lost 4 bases, with 9 bases spanning the gap. The CDR3 has 11 residues. This chain's CDR3 is CSAGSNYEQYF. Written as DNA, the CDR3 is TGCAGTGCTGGCAGCAATTACGAGCAGTACTTC.

As for this clonotype: The junction departs from germline at one end; a sequencing error may be responsible. The chain has TRBV3-1 and TRBJ1-5, with a weak D call TRBD1 (5 bases). This CDR3 has 14 residues. The germline V gene has CDR1 LGHDT and CDR2 YNNKEL (reference sequence). The CDR3 loop reads CASSSGFSNQPQNF. The DNA for the CDR3 is TGTGCCAGCAGCTCAGGGTTTAGCAATCAGCCCCAGAATTTT.

This clonotype was found many times. The chain carries TRBV20-1 and TRBJ2-1; D is unclear. The CDR3 has 15 amino acids. Germline lookup yields CDR1 DFQATT and CDR2 SNEGSKA (reference sequence). Trimming left V 5 bases short and J 0 bases short, with 14 bases between. CDR3 loop: CSAQETYNSYNEQFF. The DNA for the CDR3 is TGCAGTGCTCAAGAAACCTATAACTCCTACAATGAGCAGTTCTTC.

Ten or more counts support this clonotype. V and J are TRBV24-1 and TRBJ2-3; tentative D call: TRBD2 (6 bases). The germline gives CDR1 KGHDR, CDR2 SFDVKD. The CDR3 runs 16 residues. Deletions cut 5 bases from V and 4 bases from J, with 18 bases between. The CDR3 DNA sequence: TGTGCCACCAGTGGTACCTCGCTCGGGGAGGCAGATACGCAGTATTTT. Protein product: CATSGTSLGEADTQYF.

This clonotype appeared many times. The rearrangement links TRBV20-1 to TRBJ2-3, with D perhaps matching TRBD1 (6 bases). Trimming pared 5 bases from V and 2 bases from J, leaving 8 bases between. The CDR3 is 12 residues long. The germline V gene has CDR1 DFQATT and CDR2 SNEGSKA (reference sequence). This CDR3 is CSAGTPTDTQYF. CDR3 bases: TGCAGTGCTGGGACACCCACAGATACGCAGTATTTT.

This clonotype was observed at least ten times. The V gene is TRBV15, the J gene TRBJ2-2; 10 nucleotides agree with TRBD1. The CDR3 totals 17 residues. V gave up 5 bases and J gave up 4 bases; unmatched junction bases: 10. Germline assignment: CDR1 LNHNV and CDR2 YYDKDF (reference sequence). The CDR3 bases are TGTGCCACCAGCTTTCGGCGACAGGGGGCAAGCACCGGGGAGCTGTTTTTT. Its protein product is CATSFRRQGASTGELFF. Full variable domain (remainder filled in from reference TRBV15 and TRBJ2-2): DAMVIQNPRYQVTQFGKPVTLSCSQTLNHNVMYWYQQKSSQAPKLLFHYYDKDFNNEADTPDNFQSRRPNTSFCFLDIRSPGLGDTAMYLCATSFRRQGASTGELFFGEGSRLTVL.

Note on this clonotype: A read error may explain this, as a much larger clone is one base away. This chain links TRBV5-6 with TRBJ2-3; a possible D gene is TRBD1 (5 bases). CDR1 is SGHDT and CDR2 is YYEEEE in the germline V gene. This CDR3 comprises 13 residues. The V end was cut by 3 bases, the J end by 4 bases, with 9 bases between. This chain's CDR3 is CASSSGRADTQYF. CDR3 nucleotides: TGTGCCAGCAGCTCGGGCAGGGCAGATACGCAGTATTTT.

This clonotype was picked up many times. The rearrangement uses TRBV6-2 or TRBV6-3 and TRBJ1-6; D uncertain. V gave up 7 bases and J gave up 8 bases, with 12 bases separating them. Looked up from germline, CDR1 is MNHEY and CDR2 is SVGEGT. This CDR3 comprises 13 residues. Here the CDR3 reads CASTPRPDSPLHF. In nucleotides, the CDR3 is TGTGCCAGCACTCCTCGACCAGATTCACCCCTCCACTTT.

This clonotype was recorded many times. The rearrangement links TRBV5-1 to TRBJ2-7, with D possibly being TRBD2 (6 bases). CDR3 length: 14 amino acids. Germline V CDR1 and CDR2: SGHRS, YFSETQ. The V end lost 2 bases, the J end lost 0 bases, and 9 bases lay between the germline ends. CDR3 protein: CASSFSGDSYEQYF. The CDR3 DNA reads as TGCGCCAGCAGCTTTAGCGGAGACTCCTACGAGCAGTACTTC.

This chain connects TRBV6-6 to TRBJ2-3; 9 bases agree with TRBD2. Germline V lookup: CDR1 MNHNY, CDR2 SVGAGI (reference sequence). V was pared by 2 bases and J by 5 bases, with 8 bases of the junction left unmatched. This CDR3 has 16 amino acids. The CDR3 DNA follows: TGTGCCAGCAGTTACGGGCTAGCGGGGACGGGAGATACGCAGTATTTT. It encodes CASSYGLAGTGDTQYF.

This clonotype was detected ten times or more. J is TRBJ1-2 and V is TRBV28; D remains ambiguous. The V end was cut by 4 bases, the J end by 3 bases, with 12 bases between. The V gene's germline CDR1 is MDHEN and CDR2 SYDVKM. This CDR3 is 14 amino acids long. CDR3 sequence: CASSSVLEDYGYTF. DNA of the CDR3: TGTGCCAGCAGTTCGGTCCTAGAAGACTATGGCTACACCTTC.